Included here is one T cell receptor beta chain sequence, with context. Its antigen is unknown. This sample is drawn from a study of T cell responses to AZD1222 COVID-19 vaccine. Study results and limitations: Just 6 or 7 people given AZD1222 tested seropositive at baseline. Clonal diversity may have been underestimated, and the donors were mostly white British, with more females than males.

CDR1 is MGHRA, CDR2 YSYEKL, per germline. Trimming took off 2 bases at V and 6 bases at J, with 10 bases between the two ends. This CDR3 comprises 13 residues. TCRdb's table, derived via immunoSEQ multiplex PCR, lists solely in-frame clones and lacks some. The sample records tens of thousands of clones, about nine tenths being singletons. The input for sequencing was peripheral blood, taken 28 days after the second AZD1222 dose. This chain links TRBV4-1 with TRBJ1-2; possible D gene TRBD1, 5 bases. The receptor's source is an adult who received the AZD1222 COVID-19 vaccine. The CDR3 nucleotides are TGCGCCAGCAGCCAATCCGACAGCAATGGCTACACCTTC. Protein product: CASSQSDSNGYTF.